The 17 T cell receptor beta chains below come from one sample, sequenced in a study of regulatory T cells in long-lasting Graves disease. Arm-PCR of CDR3 regions and iRepertoire HTBI primers were the basis on which TCR beta libraries were built. Via MiXCR, TCRdb re-called the multiplex PCR reads, giving one row per CDR3 protein. In the table there are approximately 540,000 distinct CDR3 sequences, around 12% of which are singletons. The time point denotes: newly diagnosed GD, antithyroid drugs for less than 3 months. The TCR library was prepared using RNA isolated from PBMCs. These data were also filed under a second study, of T cells in Graves' hyperthyroidism and ophthalmopathy.

The sample here was peripheral blood mononuclear cells (PBMCs), taken at new diagnosis, from a patient treated with antithyroid drugs. These receptors all come from a woman younger than 45 with Graves disease.

This clonotype was seen a handful of times. The chain uses TRBV19 and TRBJ2-1, with D perhaps matching TRBD2 (6 bases). The germline gives CDR1 LNHDA, CDR2 SQIVND (reference sequence). The CDR3 totals 15 residues. Trimming took 8 bases from V and 0 from J, leaving 14 bases between them. The CDR3 DNA reads TGTGCCAGTCGCGGGGAGCGGAGCTCCTACAATGAGCAGTTCTTC. It is translated as CASRGERSSYNEQFF.

This clonotype was seen repeatedly, ten times or more. This sequence joins TRBV12-3 or TRBV12-4 and TRBJ1-5, with D uncertain. The CDR3 runs 18 residues. The ends were cut back, 5 bases at V and 0 bases at J, with 20 bases in the middle. The CDR3 region has the DNA TGTGCCAGCAGTCCTAATCCCGACACTCGATATAGCAATCAGCCCCAGCATTTT. Translated: CASSPNPDTRYSNQPQHF.

This chain connects TRBV6-5 to TRBJ1-5; D uncertain. CDR3 length equals 16 residues. CDR1 and CDR2 (germline): MNHEY, SVGAGI. Trimming cost V 2 bases and J 0 bases, with 11 bases left between them. CDR3 region: CASSYMVADSNQPQHF. DNA of the CDR3: TGTGCCAGCAGTTACATGGTGGCAGATAGCAATCAGCCCCAGCATTTT.

To note about this clonotype: Because it lacks the conserved phenylalanine or tryptophan at the end, this CDR3 is likely a read error. J is TRBJ2-1 and V is TRBV3-1; D call uncertain. Germline CDR1 is LGHDT and CDR2 is YNNKEL (reference sequence). Deletions cut 2 bases from V and 9 bases from J, with 8 bases between. The CDR3 loop spans 12 amino acids. CDR3 sequence: CASSQRLSEQFL. CDR3 coding DNA: TGTGCCAGCAGCCAAAGGCTGAGTGAGCAGTTCCTC.

The J gene is TRBJ1-1, the V gene TRBV6-2 or TRBV6-3, with D uncertain. V dropped 1 base and J dropped 0 bases, with 12 bases sitting between them. The CDR3 consists of 16 residues. Germline CDR1 is MNHEY and CDR2 is SVGEGT. CDR3 DNA sequence: TGTGCCAGCAGTTACTTATCAGTGATCATGAACACTGAAGCTTTCTTT. Translated, it gives CASSYLSVIMNTEAFF.

This clonotype came up a few times. The rearrangement links TRBV10-1 to TRBJ2-5, with D uncertain. Between the trimmed V and J ends, which lost 3 bases and 5 bases, there was a span of 10 bases. The CDR3 has 13 residues. Germline V CDR1 and CDR2: WNHNN, SYGVQD (reference sequence). DNA of the CDR3: TGCGCCAGCAGTGAAGATGGATTGGAGACCCAGTACTTC. Protein sequence: CASSEDGLETQYF.

This clonotype was picked up many times. The V call is TRBV10-3, the J call TRBJ2-1; weak D call: TRBD2 (5 bases). This CDR3 is 17 amino acids long. Germline V lookup: CDR1 ENHRY, CDR2 SYGVKD. Trimming left V 3 bases short and J 4 bases short, with 19 bases between. The CDR3 coding sequence is TGTGCCATCAGTGACGTTCCTTCGGGGATTGGGTACAATGAGCAGTTCTTC. Its translation is CAISDVPSGIGYNEQFF.

This clonotype occurred many times. The rearrangement uses TRBV7-2 and TRBJ1-3; the match to TRBD1 covers 8 bases. V gave up 0 bases and J gave up 6 bases; unmatched junction bases: 10. This CDR3 contains 17 residues. From germline, CDR1 is SGHTA and CDR2 FQGNSA. In nucleotides, the CDR3 is TGTGCCAGCAGCTTAGCTAACGGGACAGGAGCTGTAAACACCATATATTTT. Protein sequence: CASSLANGTGAVNTIYF.

This clonotype was observed at least ten times. The chain combines TRBV28 with TRBJ2-1; D is undetermined. Germline V CDR1 and CDR2: MDHEN, SYDVKM. The length of the CDR3 is 14 residues. V was pared by 10 bases and J by 0 bases, with 13 bases between. This CDR3 reads CANSRQTSYNEQFF. The CDR3 DNA follows: TGTGCCAACTCGAGACAAACCTCCTACAATGAGCAGTTCTTC.

The chain uses TRBV20-1 and TRBJ1-5, with a possible D match to TRBD1 (5 bases). The length of the CDR3 is 13 residues. Between the trimmed V and J ends, which lost 3 bases and 6 bases, there was a span of 12 bases. CDR1 DFQATT and CDR2 SNEGSKA come from the germline V gene (reference sequence). DNA of the CDR3: TGCAGTGCTAGTCGGGGCGCGGGTCAGCCCCAGCATTTT. Its protein product is CSASRGAGQPQHF.

This chain joins TRBV6-5 and TRBJ2-3; the D is unclear. The CDR3 spans 14 residues. V lost 0 bases and J 9 bases, leaving 13 bases between the germline ends. CDR1 and CDR2 (germline): MNHEY, SVGAGI. CDR3 nucleotides: TGTGCCAGCAGTTACTCGATCGGAGTCAACACGCAGTATTTT. Translated: CASSYSIGVNTQYF.

This clonotype was recorded many times. The V call is TRBV7-2, the J call TRBJ2-1, with D possibly matching TRBD2 (6 bases). Trimming cost V 5 bases and J 3 bases, with 23 bases left between them. CDR1 is SGHTA and CDR2 is FQGNSA in the germline V gene. This CDR3 is 18 amino acids long. The CDR3 DNA is TGTGCCAGCAGCCCACGGGGAGGAGGAGGAACCTTCTACAATGAGCAGTTCTTC. It is translated as CASSPRGGGGTFYNEQFF.

The table lists this clonotype with many counts. This rearrangement joins TRBV6-2 or TRBV6-3 to TRBJ1-1, with D maybe TRBD1 (6 bases). V was cut by 5 bases and J by 3 bases, with 28 bases left in between. This CDR3 has 19 amino acids. Germline CDR1 reads MNHEY; CDR2 reads SVGEGT. CDR3 DNA sequence: TGTGCCAGCAGTCCTCCCGTTCGGGGGGGCCGCGATAGGGACACTGAAGCTTTCTTT. It is translated as CASSPPVRGGRDRDTEAFF.

Many counts were recorded for this clonotype. The V call is TRBV12-3 or TRBV12-4, the J call TRBJ2-7; the match to TRBD2 covers 9 bases. The CDR3 spans 15 residues. Losses at the gene ends were 5 bases for V and 5 bases for J; bases not matched to a gene: 10. The CDR3 protein is CASSPWTSERNEQYF. CDR3 in DNA: TGTGCCAGCAGTCCCTGGACTAGCGAGAGAAACGAGCAGTACTTC.

This clonotype was seen a handful of times. J is TRBJ2-7 and V is TRBV28, with TRBD1 matching 7 bases. The CDR3 is made up of 15 amino acids. V trimming: 2 bases; J trimming: 4 bases; junction bases outside the gene matches: 8. In germline, CDR1 is MDHEN, CDR2 SYDVKM. In DNA form, the CDR3 reads TGTGCCAGCAGTTTACCCCGGGACAGATCTTACGAGCAGTACTTC. Its translation is CASSLPRDRSYEQYF. The full variable domain, rest sourced from reference TRBV28 and TRBJ2-7, is DVKVTQSSRYLVKRTGEKVFLECVQDMDHENMFWYRQDPGLGLRLIYFSYDVKMKEKGDIPEGYSVSREKKERFSLILESASTNQTSMYLCASSLPRDRSYEQYFGPGTRLTVT.

On this clonotype: A clone one base away is much larger, so this may be a read error. The chain has TRBV5-8 and TRBJ2-5; D possibly uses TRBD1 or TRBD2 (5 bases each). The length of the CDR3 is 13 residues. CDR1 is SGHTS, CDR2 YDEGEE, per germline. CDR3 amino acids: CASSYRASGTLYF. CDR3 coding DNA: TGCGCCAGCAGCTACCGGGCCTCTGGGACCCTGTACTTC.

This clonotype was picked up many times. This rearrangement joins TRBV2 to TRBJ2-3; D is perhaps TRBD1 or TRBD2 (5 bases each). This CDR3 has 14 residues. The ends were cut back, 1 base at V and 5 bases at J, with 10 bases in the middle. CDR1 SNHLY and CDR2 FYNNEI come from the germline V gene. CDR3 bases: TGTGCCAGCAGTGAAGGAACTAGGGGAGATACGCAGTATTTT. Amino acids: CASSEGTRGDTQYF.